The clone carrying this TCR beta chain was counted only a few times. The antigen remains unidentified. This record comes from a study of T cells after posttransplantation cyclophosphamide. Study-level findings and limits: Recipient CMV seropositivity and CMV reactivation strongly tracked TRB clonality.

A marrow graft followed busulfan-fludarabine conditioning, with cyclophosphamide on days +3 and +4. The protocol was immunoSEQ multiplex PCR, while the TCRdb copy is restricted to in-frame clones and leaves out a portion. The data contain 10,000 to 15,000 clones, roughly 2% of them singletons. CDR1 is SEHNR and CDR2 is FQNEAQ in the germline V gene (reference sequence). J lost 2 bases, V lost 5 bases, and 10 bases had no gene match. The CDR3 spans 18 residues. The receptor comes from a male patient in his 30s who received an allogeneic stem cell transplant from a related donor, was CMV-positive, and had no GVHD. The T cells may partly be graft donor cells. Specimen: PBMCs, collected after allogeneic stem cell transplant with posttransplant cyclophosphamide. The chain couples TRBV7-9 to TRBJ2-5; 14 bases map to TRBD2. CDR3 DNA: TGTGCCAGCAGCCTAAAAAAACGACTAGCGGGAGGGCAAGAGACCCAGTACTTC. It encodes CASSLKKRLAGGQETQYF.